This TCR beta chain was found in a study of T-cell memory formation after mild COVID-19. TCRdb re-called the 5' RACE reads with MiXCR, one entry per CDR3 protein. Of 350,000 to 450,000 distinct CDR3 sequences in the sample, 25% to 30% were seen once. General study results and limits: A subset of responding clones appeared in pre-infection memory, suggesting cross-reactive memory joined. Nothing showed for sure that second-wave clones peaking on day 37 were SARS-CoV-2 specific.

CDR1 SGHTA and CDR2 FQGTGA come from the germline V gene. With 5 bases removed from V and 0 bases from J, the gap between germline ends came to 10 bases. There are 14 residues in the CDR3. To note about this clonotype: Its specificity is unknown.

J is TRBJ1-1 and V is TRBV7-3; D perhaps matches TRBD1 (5 bases). The TCR originated in an adult woman who had mild COVID-19 (a few samples of this study predate the infection). Cell type and time point are not known. Sequenced material: PBMCs or a T cell subset sorted from them (not recorded which). The CDR3 DNA is TGTGCCAGCAGCCGGGGCTCGGTGAACACTGAAGCTTTCTTT. Its protein is CASSRGSVNTEAFF.